What follows describes a single T cell receptor (beta chain). The assay was immunoSEQ multiplex PCR, and TCRdb's table has in-frame clones only and misses some. The table shows some 160,000 clones, with around 92% occurring only once. The sample belongs to a study of blood T cell repertoires in COVID-19. Background on the study: Sites across the United States, Italy and Spain contributed samples from acute and convalescent COVID-19.

The CDR3 is 20 residues long. Germline trimming cut 5 bases from V and 0 bases from J; bases unmatched to any gene: 16. Per the germline V gene, CDR1 is SGHRS and CDR2 is YFSETQ. This TCR derives from a man in his fifties or sixties with acute or convalescent COVID-19. Sequenced: peripheral blood. This chain connects TRBV5-1 to TRBJ2-1, with 11 bases matching TRBD1. The CDR3 sequence is CASSTRDRGSHRSSYNEQFF. The CDR3 coding sequence is TGCGCCAGCAGTACTAGGGACAGGGGGTCACATAGGAGCTCCTACAATGAGCAGTTCTTC.